The 13 T cell receptor beta chains below come from one sample, sequenced in a study of patients and donors after allogeneic stem cell transplantation. Using its own MiXCR run on the RT-PCR reads, TCRdb lists one record per CDR3 protein. The table records approximately 430,000 distinct CDR3 sequences, 16% of them present only once. Material for sequencing was blood, either unsorted or a sorted T cell fraction (not recorded which). These receptors originate from a human donor who was either an allogeneic HSCT recipient or a stem cell or donor lymphocyte infusion donor (not recorded which). It is not recorded whose cells these are; they may come from a transplant donor.

The rearrangement uses TRBV29-1 and TRBJ2-2; D is perhaps TRBD1 or TRBD2 (5 bases each). The CDR3 length is 14 residues. The V and J ends lost 7 bases and 0 bases respectively, with 12 bases between them. Germline CDR1 SQVTM, CDR2 ANQGSEA. The CDR3 spells CSGRGPANTGELFF. The CDR3 coding sequence is TGCAGCGGCCGGGGACCAGCGAACACCGGGGAGCTGTTTTTT.

This clonotype was observed a few times. The V and J genes are TRBV4-1 and TRBJ1-1; 7 bases align to TRBD1. CDR1 and CDR2 from the germline V gene are MGHRA and YSYEKL. V lost 2 bases and J lost 1; bases outside the gene matches: 10. The CDR3 is made up of 17 amino acids. CDR3 bases: TGCGCCAGCAGCCAACCCATAGTTTCAGGGGGGAACACTGAAGCTTTCTTT. Its translation is CASSQPIVSGGNTEAFF.

CDR3 coding DNA: TGTGCCAGCAGTGAAGTTAGGGGCTCAGCGCCCGGGGAGCTGTTTTTT. It specifies CASSEVRGSAPGELFF. This sequence joins TRBV6-1 and TRBJ2-2; tentatively, D is TRBD1 (5 bases). In germline, CDR1 is MNHNS, CDR2 SASEGT. This CDR3 has 16 residues. Trimming shortened V by 1 base and J by 6 bases, and 15 bases separated the two germline ends.

This rearrangement joins TRBV4-1 to TRBJ2-1, with 11 bases matching TRBD2. Germline assignment: CDR1 MGHRA and CDR2 YSYEKL. J was trimmed by 1 base and V by 5 bases; bases with no gene match: 4. This CDR3 region has 16 residues. The CDR3 DNA follows: TGCGCCAGCAGCTATCCTAGCGGGAGGTCCTACAATGAGCAGTTCTTC. As protein: CASSYPSGRSYNEQFF.

This chain joins TRBV9 and TRBJ2-1; no firm D call. V lost 8 bases and J lost 4, with 13 bases in between. CDR3 length equals 13 residues. The germline V gene encodes CDR1 SGDLS and CDR2 YYNGEE. The CDR3 DNA sequence: TGTGCCAGTGGACCCCCAGCATACAATGAGCAGTTCTTC. As protein: CASGPPAYNEQFF. Variable domain in full (rest from reference TRBV9 and TRBJ2-1): DSGVTQTPKHLITATGQRVTLRCSPRSGDLSVYWYQQSLDQGLQFLIQYYNGEERAKGNILERFSAQQFPDLHSELNLSSLELGDSALYFCASGPPAYNEQFFGPGTRLTVL.

Only a few counts were recorded for this clonotype. This chain links TRBV2 with TRBJ1-5; no reliable D call. The CDR3 sequence is 14 residues long. V was pared by 0 bases and J by 9 bases, with 12 bases between. CDR1 SNHLY and CDR2 FYNNEI come from the germline V gene. The CDR3 reads CASSEALPGGPQHF. The DNA for the CDR3 is TGTGCCAGCAGTGAAGCGCTCCCTGGAGGGCCCCAGCATTTT.

This chain uses TRBV11-3 with TRBJ2-1; 9 bases match TRBD1. CDR3 size: 15 residues. The V gene end was trimmed by 6 bases and the J gene end by 7 bases; junction bases not matched to a gene: 10. Germline V gene lookup returns CDR1 SGHNT and CDR2 YENEEA. CDR3: CASSYRGRMLNEQFF. The CDR3 bases are TGTGCCAGCAGTTACAGGGGGCGCATGTTGAATGAGCAGTTCTTC.

This clonotype was picked up a small number of times. The rearrangement links TRBV9 to TRBJ2-2, with 10 bases that match TRBD2. Germline V gene sequence: CDR1 SGDLS, CDR2 YYNGEE. J lost 3 bases, V lost 0 bases, and 2 bases had no gene match. The CDR3 spans 16 residues. The CDR3: CASSVGLAGDTGELFF. As DNA, the CDR3 is TGTGCCAGCAGCGTAGGGCTAGCGGGAGACACCGGGGAGCTGTTTTTT.

The chain joins TRBV27 to TRBJ1-1; 8 nucleotides match TRBD1. This CDR3 spans 14 amino acids. After removal of 4 bases from V and 8 bases from J, the junction contained 9 bases not matched to a gene. The germline CDR1 and CDR2 sequences are MNHEY and SMNVEV (reference sequence). The CDR3 DNA is TGTGCCAGCAGTTACACGGACAGGGCGAGGGAAGCTTTCTTT. This encodes CASSYTDRAREAFF.

This clonotype has a count of ten or more. V and J are TRBV5-6 and TRBJ1-1, with D unresolved. Looked up from germline, CDR1 is SGHDT and CDR2 is YYEEEE. V was cut by 1 base and J by 8 bases, with 6 bases left in between. CDR3 length: 11 amino acids. The CDR3 nucleotides are TGTGCCAGCAGCTTGTATGGAGAAGCTTTCTTT. It encodes CASSLYGEAFF.

This clonotype was observed many times. This chain uses TRBV20-1 with TRBJ1-2; a weak D match, TRBD1 (6 bases). Per germline, CDR1 DFQATT and CDR2 SNEGSKA (reference sequence). CDR3 length: 15 residues. Trimming shortened V by 6 bases and J by 0 bases, and 17 bases separated the two germline ends. The CDR3 DNA follows: TGCAGTGCCGGCCGGGACATCCTAGCTAACTATGGCTACACCTTC. It yields the protein CSAGRDILANYGYTF.

This clonotype has just a few counts. The chain combines TRBV6-1 with TRBJ2-1; TRBD2 matches 11 bases. CDR1 and CDR2 from the germline V gene are MNHNS and SASEGT. V lost 5 bases, J lost 7 bases, and 19 bases stayed unmatched. The CDR3 has 19 amino acids. CDR3 sequence: CASSQPPGPTSGRINEQFF. CDR3 coding DNA: TGTGCCAGCAGTCAACCACCCGGGCCTACTAGCGGGAGAATTAATGAGCAGTTCTTC.

V gene TRBV3-1 combines with J gene TRBJ2-2; D unresolved. The CDR3 has 16 amino acids. Germline V CDR1 and CDR2: LGHDT, YNNKEL (reference sequence). V was clipped by 4 bases and J by 3 bases, with 15 bases between them. CDR3 nucleotides: TGTGCCAGCAGCCTGCGCTCAGTCAGCCACACCGGGGAGCTGTTTTTT. Translated, it gives CASSLRSVSHTGELFF. Drawing the rest from reference TRBV3-1 and TRBJ2-2, the complete variable domain is DTAVSQTPKYLVTQMGNDKSIKCEQNLGHDTMYWYKQDSKKFLKIMFSYNNKELIINETVPNRFSPKSPDKAHLNLHINSLELGDSAVYFCASSLRSVSHTGELFFGEGSRLTVL.